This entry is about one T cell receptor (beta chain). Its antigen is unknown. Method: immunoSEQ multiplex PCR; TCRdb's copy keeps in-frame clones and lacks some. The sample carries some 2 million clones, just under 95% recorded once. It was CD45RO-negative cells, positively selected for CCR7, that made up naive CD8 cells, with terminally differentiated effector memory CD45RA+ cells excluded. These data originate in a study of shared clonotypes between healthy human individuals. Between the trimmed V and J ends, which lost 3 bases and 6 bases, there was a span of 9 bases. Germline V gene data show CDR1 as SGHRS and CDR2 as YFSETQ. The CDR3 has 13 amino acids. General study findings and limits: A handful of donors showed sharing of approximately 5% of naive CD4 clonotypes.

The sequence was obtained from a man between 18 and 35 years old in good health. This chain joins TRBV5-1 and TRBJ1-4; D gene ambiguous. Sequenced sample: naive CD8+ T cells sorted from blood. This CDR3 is CASSSAGDEKLFF. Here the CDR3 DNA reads TGCGCCAGCAGCTCTGCCGGGGATGAAAAACTGTTTTTT.